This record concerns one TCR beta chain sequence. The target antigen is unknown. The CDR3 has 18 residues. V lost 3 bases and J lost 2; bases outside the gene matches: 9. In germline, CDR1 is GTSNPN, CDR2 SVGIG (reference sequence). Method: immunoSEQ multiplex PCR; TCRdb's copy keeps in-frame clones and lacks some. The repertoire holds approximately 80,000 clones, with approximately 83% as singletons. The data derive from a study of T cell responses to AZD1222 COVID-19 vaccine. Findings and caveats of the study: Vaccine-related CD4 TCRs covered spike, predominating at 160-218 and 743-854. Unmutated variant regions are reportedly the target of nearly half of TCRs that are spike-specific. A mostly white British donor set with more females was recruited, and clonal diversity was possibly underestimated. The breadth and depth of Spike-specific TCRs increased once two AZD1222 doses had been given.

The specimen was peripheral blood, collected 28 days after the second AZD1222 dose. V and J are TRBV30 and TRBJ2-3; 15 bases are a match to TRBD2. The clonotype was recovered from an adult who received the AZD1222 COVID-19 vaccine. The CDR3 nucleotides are TGTGCCTGGAGGCACCAAGGACTAGCGGGGGGGCCCACAGATACGCAGTATTTT. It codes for CAWRHQGLAGGPTDTQYF.